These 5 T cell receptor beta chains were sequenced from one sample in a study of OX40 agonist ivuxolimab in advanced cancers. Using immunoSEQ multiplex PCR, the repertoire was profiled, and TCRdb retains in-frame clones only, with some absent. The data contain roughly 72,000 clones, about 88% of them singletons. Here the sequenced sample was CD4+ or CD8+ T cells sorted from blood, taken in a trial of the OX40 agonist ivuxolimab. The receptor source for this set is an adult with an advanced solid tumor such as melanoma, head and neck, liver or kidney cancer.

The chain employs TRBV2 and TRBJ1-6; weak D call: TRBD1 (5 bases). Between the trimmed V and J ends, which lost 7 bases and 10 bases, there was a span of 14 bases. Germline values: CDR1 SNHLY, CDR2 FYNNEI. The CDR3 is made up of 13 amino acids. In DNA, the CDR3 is TGTGCCAGCAACCTTCAGGGTAACTCACCCCTCCACTTT. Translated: CASNLQGNSPLHF.

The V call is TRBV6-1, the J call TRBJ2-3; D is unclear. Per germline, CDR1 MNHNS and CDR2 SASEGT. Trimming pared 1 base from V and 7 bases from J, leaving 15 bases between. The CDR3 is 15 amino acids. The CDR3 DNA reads TGTGCCAGCAGTGAAGGTAACCCGCCGTTGAATACGCAGTATTTT. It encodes CASSEGNPPLNTQYF.

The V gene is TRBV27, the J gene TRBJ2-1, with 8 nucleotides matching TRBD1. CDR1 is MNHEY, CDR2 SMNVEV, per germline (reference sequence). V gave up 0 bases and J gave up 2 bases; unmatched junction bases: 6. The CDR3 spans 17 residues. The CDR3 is CASSLSETGAPYNEQFF. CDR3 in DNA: TGTGCCAGCAGTTTATCGGAGACAGGGGCCCCCTACAATGAGCAGTTCTTC.

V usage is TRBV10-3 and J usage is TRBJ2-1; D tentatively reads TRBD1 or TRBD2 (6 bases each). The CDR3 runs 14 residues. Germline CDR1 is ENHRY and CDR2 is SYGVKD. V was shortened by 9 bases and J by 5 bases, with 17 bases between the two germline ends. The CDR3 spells CAIRGDSGDNEQFF. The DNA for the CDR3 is TGTGCCATTAGGGGGGACTCCGGTGACAATGAGCAGTTCTTC.

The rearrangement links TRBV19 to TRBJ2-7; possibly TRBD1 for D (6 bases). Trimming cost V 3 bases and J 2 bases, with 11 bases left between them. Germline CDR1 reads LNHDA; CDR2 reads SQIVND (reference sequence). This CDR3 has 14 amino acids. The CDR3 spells CASSIDRDTYEQYF. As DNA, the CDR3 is TGTGCCAGTAGTATCGATCGGGACACCTACGAGCAGTACTTC.